Listed below are T cell receptor beta chains from one sample, sequenced in a study of early T cells in non-severe SARS-CoV-2 infection. TCRdb reanalysed the 5' RACE reads using MiXCR and keeps one entry per CDR3 protein. The data hold tens of thousands of distinct CDR3 sequences, with roughly 10% observed a single time. Sequenced sample: whole blood. Receptors were obtained from an adult who was a healthcare worker with PCR-confirmed SARS-CoV-2 infection or an uninfected control (not recorded which). The CDR3 runs from the conserved cysteine through the conserved F or W. Fields, in order: CDR3 DNA, CDR3 protein, V gene, clone size, J gene, D gene. D genes are given only for firm matches. Rows may omit the clone size; those that give it use once, few, many or a size class.

TGCGCCAGCAGCTTGAGCGGCAACTATGGCTACACCTTC	CASSLSGNYGYTF	TRBV5-1	many	TRBJ1-2	NA
TGTGCCAGCAGCCCCCTTTGGGGGCGCGGAGAGACCCAGTACTTC	CASSPLWGRGETQYF	TRBV7-2	NA	TRBJ2-5	NA
TGTGCCAGCAGCACCCCCGGGACTAGCTCCCTTTACGAGCAGTACTTC	CASSTPGTSSLYEQYF	TRBV21-1	many	TRBJ2-7	NA
TGTGCCAGCAGGCAGACAGGACATAATGAAAAACTGTTTTTT	CASRQTGHNEKLFF	TRBV2	NA	TRBJ1-4	NA
TGTGCCAGCAACCGCGCCCGCGGGGATACGCAGTATTTT	CASNRARGDTQYF	TRBV2	NA	TRBJ2-3	NA
TGCGCCAGCACTAGCAGGAGGCAAGAGACCCAGTACTTC	CASTSRRQETQYF	TRBV10-2	few	TRBJ2-5	NA
TGTGCCTGGAGTGTAGGGGACAGGGGTAACTATGGCTACACCTTC	CAWSVGDRGNYGYTF	TRBV30	many	TRBJ1-2	TRBD1
TGTGCCAGCAGTGAAGCTTTTGATCAGCCCCAGCATTTT	CASSEAFDQPQHF	TRBV6-1	few	TRBJ1-5	NA
TGTGCCAGCAGTTCCGTAGGGTATTACGAGCAGTACTTC	CASSSVGYYEQYF	TRBV7-9	few	TRBJ2-7	NA
TGCAGCGTTGGCTACACAGATACGCAGTATTTT	CSVGYTDTQYF	TRBV29-1	NA	TRBJ2-3	NA
TGTGCCAGCAGGGACATGTCCTACGAGCAGTACTTC	CASRDMSYEQYF	TRBV6-5	many	TRBJ2-7	NA
TGCGCCAGCAGCTTGGCGTTGGGGGTCGACACCGGGGAGCTGTTTTTT	CASSLALGVDTGELFF	TRBV5-1	NA	TRBJ2-2	NA
TGCGCCAGCAGCTTGGCCACCTCGGCGGAGACCCAGTACTTC	CASSLATSAETQYF	TRBV5-1	many	TRBJ2-5	NA
TGCGCCAGCAGTTGGGACACAGTCTCTGGAAACACCATATATTTT	CASSWDTVSGNTIYF	TRBV5-1	few	TRBJ1-3	NA
TGTGCCAGCACACCGACGGGAAATACGCAGTATTTT	CASTPTGNTQYF	TRBV2	medium-sized	TRBJ2-3	NA
TGCAGTGCTAGAGATCCCCTAGCGGGGGGGAGGGGTTTTAGCACAGATACGCAGTATTTT	CSARDPLAGGRGFSTDTQYF	TRBV20-1	NA	TRBJ2-3	TRBD2
TGTGCCAGCAGCCAAGTGACTAGCACAGAGACCCAGTACTTC	CASSQVTSTETQYF	TRBV3-1	few	TRBJ2-5	TRBD2
TGTGCCAGCAGCTCGTTAAAGGACACAGATACGCAGTATTTT	CASSSLKDTDTQYF	TRBV7-9	NA	TRBJ2-3	NA
TGTGCCAGCAGTTACCCCGCGTTGGGGGCCGTTGTGATCTACAATGAGCAGTTCTTC	CASSYPALGAVVIYNEQFF	TRBV6-7	few	TRBJ2-1	NA
TGTGCCAGCAGCTTAGACCGGGACGCGGTAGGGGAGCAGTACTTC	CASSLDRDAVGEQYF	TRBV7-9	many	TRBJ2-7	NA
TGTGCCAGCAGCTCCCCAGGCGCAAACACAGATACGCAGTATTTT	CASSSPGANTDTQYF	TRBV11-2	many	TRBJ2-3	NA
TGCAGTGCTATAGCTAGCGGATACACAGATACGCAGTATTTT	CSAIASGYTDTQYF	TRBV20-1	many	TRBJ2-3	TRBD2
TGTGCCAGCAGCCCAACAGGGGGAACTAATGAAAAACTGTTTTTT	CASSPTGGTNEKLFF	TRBV7-3	few	TRBJ1-4	TRBD1
TGTGCCAGCAGTTTGGGGGGGCTCAATCAGCCCCAGCATTTT	CASSLGGLNQPQHF	TRBV27	NA	TRBJ1-5	NA
TGTGCCAGCAGCGTAACGGGACTAGCGGGAGGTGAGCAGTTCTTC	CASSVTGLAGGEQFF	TRBV9	many	TRBJ2-1	TRBD2
TGTGCCAGCAGCCAGAGAGGCGGGAGCGGCGAGCAGTACTTC	CASSQRGGSGEQYF	TRBV4-2	few	TRBJ2-7	TRBD2
TGTGCCAGCAGCTTAGGGCGCGAGTTCGCTGCCATATATTTT	CASSLGREFAAIYF	TRBV7-8	few	TRBJ1-3	NA
TGCAGTGCTTCCCCGGGACAGAGCTTCGAGCAGTACTTC	CSASPGQSFEQYF	TRBV20-1	few	TRBJ2-7	TRBD1
TGTGCCAGCAGTGTCGGAGCGGGTAGCACAGATACGCAGTATTTT	CASSVGAGSTDTQYF	TRBV6-4	many	TRBJ2-3	NA
TGTGCCAGCAGCTTAGACCGTAGCTCCTACGAGCAGTACTTC	CASSLDRSSYEQYF	TRBV7-9	many	TRBJ2-7	NA
TGTGCCACCGGACAGCTCACCAACTATGGCTACACCTTC	CATGQLTNYGYTF	TRBV24-1	NA	TRBJ1-2	NA
TGTGCCAGCAGCTTAGGTTTCATGGGGACAGGGGGTCAACCCCTCCACTTT	CASSLGFMGTGGQPLHF	TRBV7-2	many	TRBJ1-6	TRBD1
TGTGCCAGCACCGTGACTGGAGGGGAAAACATTCAGTACTTC	CASTVTGGENIQYF	TRBV5-4	many	TRBJ2-4	NA
TGTGCTAGCAGCTTAGCGCTGGGGGGAGGAAGCAATGAGCAGTTCTTC	CASSLALGGGSNEQFF	TRBV7-7	many	TRBJ2-1	NA
TGTGCCAGCAGTTCGACAGAGCGACATCAGCCCCAGCATTTT	CASSSTERHQPQHF	TRBV12-3/TRBV12-4	many	TRBJ1-5	NA
TGTGCCAGCAGCGTAGAGGATCGGGGGACCGCTTTCTTT	CASSVEDRGTAFF	TRBV9	many	TRBJ1-1	NA
TGTGCCAGTCGCGACAGCGCGGGCGTACGCGAGCAGTACTTC	CASRDSAGVREQYF	TRBV19	few	TRBJ2-7	NA
TGCAGCGTTGGATCTAGCGGGGGCACAGATACGCAGTATTTT	CSVGSSGGTDTQYF	TRBV29-1	few	TRBJ2-3	TRBD2
TGTGCCAGCAGCTCGACTTTCACGCAGTATTTT	CASSSTFTQYF	TRBV7-9	NA	TRBJ2-3	NA
TGTGCCAGCAGCCCCCGGGTCGGACTAGCCTCCTACGAGCAGTACTTC	CASSPRVGLASYEQYF	TRBV3-1	many	TRBJ2-7	TRBD2
TGTGCCAGCAGAAACCGGGACGGGGAGCAAGAGACCCAGTACTTC	CASRNRDGEQETQYF	TRBV7-6	few	TRBJ2-5	NA
TGTGCCAGCAGTGAAGGCCCGGAGGCAGGGACCCAGTACTTC	CASSEGPEAGTQYF	TRBV6-4	NA	TRBJ2-5	NA
TGCAGCGTTTCGTCAGCCCCAGATACGCAGTATTTT	CSVSSAPDTQYF	TRBV29-1	NA	TRBJ2-3	NA
TGTGCCAGCAGTTTAGGAGGGTTCGGCTACACCTTC	CASSLGGFGYTF	TRBV12-3/TRBV12-4	few	TRBJ1-2	NA
TGTGCCAGCAGTGGACAAGAGACCCAGTACTTC	CASSGQETQYF	TRBV6-1	NA	TRBJ2-5	NA
TGCAGTGCCGAGTCCTCAGCTTACTCTGGAAACACCATATATTTT	CSAESSAYSGNTIYF	TRBV20-1	many	TRBJ1-3	NA
TGTGCCAGTAGTATAGATCCCGACTACGAGCAGTACTTC	CASSIDPDYEQYF	TRBV19	many	TRBJ2-7	NA